This is a list of T cell receptor beta chains from one sample in a study of shared clonotypes between healthy human individuals. TCRdb's copy holds only in-frame clones and misses some; the assay was immunoSEQ multiplex PCR. Of 450,000 to 500,000 clones listed, roughly 80% are singletons. What was sequenced was PBMCs. Every receptor here comes from a woman aged 40 to 50 in good health. Some clones in this sample may be carry-over from other donors' samples. The CDR3 runs from the conserved cysteine through the conserved F or W. Each record gives: CDR3 length, D gene, V gene, clone size, J gene, CDR3 protein, CDR3 DNA. D genes are given only for firm matches. Only some rows state a clone size, as once, few, many or a class for expanded clones.

10,-,TRBV20-1,-,TRBJ2-7,CSAVSSEQYF,TGCAGTGCAGTATCTAGCGAGCAGTACTTC
15,-,TRBV28,-,TRBJ2-2,CASSRPRSGTGELFF,TGTGCCAGCAGCCGACCAAGGTCGGGAACCGGGGAGCTGTTTTTT
14,TRBD1,TRBV5-1,-,TRBJ1-2,CASSLVGDSYGYTF,TGCGCCAGCAGCTTGGTTGGGGACAGCTATGGCTACACCTTC
14,-,TRBV21-1,-,TRBJ1-3,CASSHDRSGNTIYF,TGTGCCAGCAGCCATGACCGCTCTGGAAACACCATATATTTT
13,-,TRBV19,-,TRBJ1-1,CASSIRARLEAFF,TGTGCCAGTAGTATACGAGCGAGACTTGAAGCTTTCTTT
15,TRBD2,TRBV5-1,-,TRBJ2-1,CASSLRLAGANEQFF,TGCGCCAGCAGCTTAAGACTAGCGGGAGCCAATGAGCAGTTCTTC
12,-,TRBV18,-,TRBJ2-5,CASSPQRETQYF,TGTGCCAGCTCACCACAAAGAGAGACCCAGTACTTC
18,TRBD1,TRBV27,once,TRBJ1-5,CASSPGQRRWASNQPQHF,TGTGCCAGCAGTCCGGGACAGAGACGTTGGGCTAGCAATCAGCCCCAGCATTTT
17,TRBD1,TRBV7-2,few,TRBJ2-7,CASSSKVPGQGAYEQYF,TGTGCCAGCAGCTCGAAAGTCCCGGGACAGGGAGCCTACGAGCAGTACTTC
18,-,TRBV5-1,-,TRBJ2-5,CASSLRSLSTMYQETQYF,TGCGCCAGCAGCTTGCGGAGCCTCTCAACGATGTACCAAGAGACCCAGTACTTC
14,-,TRBV19,-,TRBJ1-4,CASSILYRGEKLFF,TGTGCCAGTAGTATACTATATCGCGGTGAAAAACTGTTTTTT
17,-,TRBV13,-,TRBJ1-2,CASSLGFTGPSIYGYTF,TGTGCCAGCAGCTTAGGCTTTACCGGACCGTCAATCTATGGCTACACCTTC
16,-,TRBV9,-,TRBJ2-7,CASSPRGGDSSYEQYF,TGTGCCAGCAGCCCCCGAGGAGGGGACAGCTCCTACGAGCAGTACTTC
15,-,TRBV9,few,TRBJ2-3,CASSAQGHGTDTQYF,TGTGCCAGCAGCGCCCAGGGACATGGCACAGATACGCAGTATTTT
13,-,TRBV18,-,TRBJ2-7,CASSQDYTYEQYF,TGTGCCAGCTCTCAGGACTACACCTACGAGCAGTACTTC
13,-,TRBV11-2,-,TRBJ2-7,CASSKPPSNEQYF,TGTGCCAGCAGCAAACCCCCCTCGAATGAGCAGTACTTC
18,-,TRBV7-8,-,TRBJ2-7,CASSFGRVSGRGPYEQYF,TGTGCCAGCAGCTTCGGTCGGGTTTCCGGGCGGGGCCCCTACGAGCAATACTTC
16,TRBD1,TRBV25-1,-,TRBJ2-7,CASSDSSGQGIYEQYF,TGTGCCAGCAGTGACTCCTCGGGACAGGGAATCTACGAGCAGTACTTC
15,-,TRBV28,few,TRBJ2-7,CASRFRDIALYEQYF,TGTGCCAGCAGATTCCGGGATATAGCGTTATACGAGCAGTACTTC
15,TRBD2,TRBV4-1,-,TRBJ2-7,CASSQGRLAIYEQYF,TGCGCCAGCAGCCAAGGAAGACTAGCTATCTACGAGCAGTACTTC
14,-,TRBV27,-,TRBJ2-2,CASSPIPEVGELFF,TGTGCCAGCAGTCCCATCCCAGAGGTCGGGGAGCTGTTTTTT
14,-,TRBV9,-,TRBJ2-6,CASSDPPGANVLTF,TGTGCCAGCAGCGACCCCCCTGGGGCCAACGTCCTGACTTTC
14,TRBD1,TRBV2,-,TRBJ2-7,CASRATGGGYEQYF,TGTGCCAGCAGGGCGACAGGGGGGGGATACGAGCAGTACTTC
15,TRBD2,TRBV29-1,-,TRBJ2-1,CSVEGPSGPYNEQFF,TGCAGCGTTGAGGGACCTAGCGGGCCCTACAATGAGCAGTTCTTC
13,-,TRBV28,-,TRBJ1-2,CASSLPGNYGYTF,TGTGCCAGCAGTTTACCGGGAAACTATGGCTACACCTTC
12,-,TRBV28,-,TRBJ2-6,CAVGSGANVLTF,TGTGCCGTGGGGTCTGGGGCCAACGTCCTGACTTTC
14,TRBD2,TRBV5-1,-,TRBJ2-3,CASSLGGRTGTQYF,TGCGCCAGCAGCTTGGGCGGGAGGACTGGTACGCAGTATTTT
14,-,TRBV5-1,-,TRBJ2-1,CASSERFGENEQFF,TGCGCCAGCAGCGAGCGGTTCGGGGAGAATGAGCAGTTCTTC
12,-,TRBV21-1,-,TRBJ2-1,CASSCLTVQQFF,TGTGCCAGCAGTTGTTTAACGGTACAGCAGTTCTTC
16,-,TRBV12-5,-,TRBJ1-2,CASGLVRGAESYGYTF,TGTGCTAGTGGTTTGGTCAGAGGGGCCGAGAGCTATGGCTACACCTTC
14,-,TRBV30,-,TRBJ2-6,CAWSLGSGANVLTF,TGTGCCTGGAGTTTGGGATCTGGGGCCAACGTCCTGACTTTC
17,TRBD2,TRBV7-8,-,TRBJ2-1,CASSPGTSGRVLNEQFF,TGTGCCAGCAGCCCAGGGACAAGCGGGAGGGTTTTGAATGAGCAGTTCTTC
12,-,TRBV19,-,TRBJ1-5,CASSPGTAPQHF,TGTGCCAGTAGTCCAGGGACTGCCCCCCAGCATTTT
13,TRBD2,TRBV19,-,TRBJ2-5,CASRLAGVETQYF,TGTGCCAGCCGACTAGCGGGAGTTGAGACCCAGTACTTC
13,-,TRBV6-5,-,TRBJ1-2,CASRPDGDYGYTF,TGTGCCAGCAGACCAGACGGTGACTATGGCTACACCTTC
13,-,TRBV2,-,TRBJ1-5,CASRDSTYQPQHF,TGTGCCAGCAGGGACAGCACCTATCAGCCCCAGCATTTT
14,-,TRBV7-9,-,TRBJ1-2,CASSLVRDGEGYTF,TGTGCCAGCAGCTTAGTTAGGGACGGAGAGGGCTACACCTTC
14,-,TRBV5-6,-,TRBJ2-7,CASSNLIRDHEQYF,TGTGCCAGCAGCAACCTTATACGGGACCACGAGCAGTACTTC
15,-,TRBV27,few,TRBJ2-2,CASSPTGFLNGELFF,TGTGCCAGCAGTCCAACAGGATTCCTAAACGGGGAGCTGTTTTTT
13,-,TRBV19,-,TRBJ2-2,CASGDQSTGELFF,TGTGCCAGTGGGGACCAGTCGACCGGGGAGCTGTTTTTT
13,-,TRBV28,-,TRBJ2-1,CASSLGGGGEQFF,TGTGCCAGCAGTTTAGGAGGGGGCGGTGAGCAGTTCTTC
15,-,TRBV4-1,-,TRBJ2-7,CASSQDQAGTYEQYF,TGCGCCAGCAGCCAAGATCAGGCGGGAACCTACGAGCAGTACTTC
15,TRBD1,TRBV19,-,TRBJ1-5,CASRPTGGSNQPQHF,TGTGCCAGTAGACCCACAGGGGGTAGCAATCAGCCCCAGCATTTT
15,TRBD2,TRBV4-2,-,TRBJ2-2,CASRRLAGEIGELFF,TGTGCCAGCAGAAGACTAGCGGGAGAGATCGGGGAGCTGTTTTTT
19,TRBD2,TRBV5-4,once,TRBJ2-1,CASSLGLGGRAGGYNEQFF,TGTGCCAGCAGCTTGGGCCTCGGCGGGAGGGCCGGTGGGTACAATGAGCAGTTCTTC
15,-,TRBV7-2,-,TRBJ2-3,CASSLGRARTDTQYF,TGTGCCAGCAGCTTAGGCAGGGCCCGCACAGATACGCAGTATTTT
16,TRBD2,TRBV6-6,-,TRBJ2-7,CARAGTSGRRTYEQYF,TGTGCCCGAGCCGGGACTAGCGGGAGACGGACCTACGAGCAGTACTTC
16,TRBD2,TRBV7-9,-,TRBJ2-3,CASSLVEREFSDTQYF,TGTGCCAGCAGCTTAGTCGAGCGGGAGTTCTCAGATACGCAGTATTTT
15,TRBD2,TRBV7-2,-,TRBJ2-7,CASSLGLAGGYEQYF,TGTGCCAGCAGCTTGGGACTAGCGGGAGGCTACGAGCAGTACTTC